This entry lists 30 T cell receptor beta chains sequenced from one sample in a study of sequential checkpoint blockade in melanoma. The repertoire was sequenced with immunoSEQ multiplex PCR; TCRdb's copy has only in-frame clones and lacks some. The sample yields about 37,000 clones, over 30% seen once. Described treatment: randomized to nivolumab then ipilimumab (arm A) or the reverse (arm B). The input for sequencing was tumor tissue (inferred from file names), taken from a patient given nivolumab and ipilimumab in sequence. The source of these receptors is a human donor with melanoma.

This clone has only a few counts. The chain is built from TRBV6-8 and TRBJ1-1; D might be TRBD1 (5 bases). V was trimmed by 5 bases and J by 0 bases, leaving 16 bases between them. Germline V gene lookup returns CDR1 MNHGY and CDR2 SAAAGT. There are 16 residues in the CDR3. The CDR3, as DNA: TGTGCCAGCAGTGAGGAGTGGGGCAGGCTGAACACTGAAGCTTTCTTT. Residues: CASSEEWGRLNTEAFF.

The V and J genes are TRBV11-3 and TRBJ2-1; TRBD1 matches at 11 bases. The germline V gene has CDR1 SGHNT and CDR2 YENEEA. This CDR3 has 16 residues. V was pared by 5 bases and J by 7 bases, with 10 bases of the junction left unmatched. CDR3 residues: CASSQAPGTGGNEQFF. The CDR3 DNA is TGTGCCAGCAGCCAAGCCCCCGGGACAGGGGGTAATGAGCAGTTCTTC. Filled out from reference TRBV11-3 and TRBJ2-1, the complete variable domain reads EAGVVQSPRYKIIEKKQPVAFWCNPISGHNTLYWYLQNLGQGPELLIRYENEEAVDDSQLPKDRFSAERLKGVDSTLKIQPAELGDSAVYLCASSQAPGTGGNEQFFGPGTRLTVL.

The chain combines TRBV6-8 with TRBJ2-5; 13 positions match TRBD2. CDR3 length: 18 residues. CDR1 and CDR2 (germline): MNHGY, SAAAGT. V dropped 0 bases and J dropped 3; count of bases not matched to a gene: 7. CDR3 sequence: CASSYSSKGLAGKETQYF. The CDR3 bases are TGTGCCAGCAGTTACTCGAGCAAGGGACTAGCGGGGAAAGAGACCCAGTACTTC.

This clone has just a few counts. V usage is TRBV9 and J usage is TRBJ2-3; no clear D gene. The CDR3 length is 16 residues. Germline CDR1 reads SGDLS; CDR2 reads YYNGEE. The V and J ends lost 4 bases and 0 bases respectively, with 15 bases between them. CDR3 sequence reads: CASSSVPLGSTDTQYF. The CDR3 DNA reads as TGTGCCAGCAGCTCCGTCCCGCTCGGCAGCACAGATACGCAGTATTTT.

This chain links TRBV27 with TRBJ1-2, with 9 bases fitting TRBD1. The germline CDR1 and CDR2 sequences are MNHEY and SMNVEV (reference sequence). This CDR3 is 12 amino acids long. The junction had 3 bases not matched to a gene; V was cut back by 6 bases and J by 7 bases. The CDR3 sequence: CASSGTGSGYTF. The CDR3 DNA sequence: TGTGCCAGCAGCGGGACAGGGTCTGGCTACACCTTC.

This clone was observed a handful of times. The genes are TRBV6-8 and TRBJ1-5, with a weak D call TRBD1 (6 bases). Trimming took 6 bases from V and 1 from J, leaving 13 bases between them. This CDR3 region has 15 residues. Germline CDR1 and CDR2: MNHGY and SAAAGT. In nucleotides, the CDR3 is TGTGCCAGCAGCACTCCAGGGGCAAGCAATCAGCCCCAGCATTTT. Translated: CASSTPGASNQPQHF.

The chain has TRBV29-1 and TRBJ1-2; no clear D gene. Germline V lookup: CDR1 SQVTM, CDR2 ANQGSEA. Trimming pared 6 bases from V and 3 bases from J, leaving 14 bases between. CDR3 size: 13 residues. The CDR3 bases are TGCAGCGTCTACCGGTCCGGGGACTATGGCTACACCTTC. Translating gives CSVYRSGDYGYTF.

CDR3 bases: TGCAGCGTCGCGGGACAGCTCAACACTGAAGCTTTCTTT. Its translation is CSVAGQLNTEAFF. This rearrangement joins TRBV29-1 to TRBJ1-1, with 7 bases matching TRBD1. This CDR3 has 13 amino acids. Germline assignment: CDR1 SQVTM and CDR2 ANQGSEA. Germline trimming cut 6 bases from V and 2 bases from J; bases unmatched to any gene: 6.

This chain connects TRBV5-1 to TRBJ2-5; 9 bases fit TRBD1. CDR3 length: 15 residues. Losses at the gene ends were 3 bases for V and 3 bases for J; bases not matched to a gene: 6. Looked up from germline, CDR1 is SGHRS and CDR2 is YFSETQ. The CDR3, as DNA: TGCGCCAGCAGCTCCACCGGGACAGGGAAAGAGACCCAGTACTTC. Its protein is CASSSTGTGKETQYF.

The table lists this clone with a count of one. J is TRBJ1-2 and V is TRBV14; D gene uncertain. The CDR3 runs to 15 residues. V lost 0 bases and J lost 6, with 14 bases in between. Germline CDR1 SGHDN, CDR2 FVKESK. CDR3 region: CASSQDSARSDGYTF. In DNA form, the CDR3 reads TGTGCCAGCAGCCAAGATTCTGCCAGATCGGATGGCTACACCTTC.

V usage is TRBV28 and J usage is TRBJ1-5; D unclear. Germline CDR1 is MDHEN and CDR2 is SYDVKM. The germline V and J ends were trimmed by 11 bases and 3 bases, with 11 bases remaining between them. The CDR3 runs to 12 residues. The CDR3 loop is CAVVRANQPQHF. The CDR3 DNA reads TGTGCCGTCGTCCGAGCCAATCAGCCCCAGCATTTT.

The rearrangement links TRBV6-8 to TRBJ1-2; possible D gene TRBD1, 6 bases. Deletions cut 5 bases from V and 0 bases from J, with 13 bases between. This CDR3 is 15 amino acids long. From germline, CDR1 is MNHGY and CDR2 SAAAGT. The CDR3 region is CASSQETGPNYGYTF. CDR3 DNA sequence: TGTGCCAGCAGTCAAGAGACAGGCCCTAACTATGGCTACACCTTC.

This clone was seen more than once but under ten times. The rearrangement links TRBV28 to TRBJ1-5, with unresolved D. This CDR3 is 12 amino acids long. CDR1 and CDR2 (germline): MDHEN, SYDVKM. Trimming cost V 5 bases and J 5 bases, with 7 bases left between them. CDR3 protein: CASSLRHQPQHF. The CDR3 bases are TGTGCCAGCAGTCTTCGACATCAGCCCCAGCATTTT.

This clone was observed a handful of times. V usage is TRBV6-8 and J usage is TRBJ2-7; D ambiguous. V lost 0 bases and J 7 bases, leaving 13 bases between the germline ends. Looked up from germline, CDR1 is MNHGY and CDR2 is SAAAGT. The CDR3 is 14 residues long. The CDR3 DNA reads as TGTGCCAGCAGTTACTCCCCGAGATTCACTGAGCAGTACTTC. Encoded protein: CASSYSPRFTEQYF.

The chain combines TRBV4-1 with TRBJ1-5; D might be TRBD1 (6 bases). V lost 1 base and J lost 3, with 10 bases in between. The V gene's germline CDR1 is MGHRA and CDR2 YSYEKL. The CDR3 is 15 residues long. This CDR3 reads CASSQVTGNNQPQHF. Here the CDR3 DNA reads TGCGCCAGCAGCCAAGTCACAGGGAACAATCAGCCCCAGCATTTT.

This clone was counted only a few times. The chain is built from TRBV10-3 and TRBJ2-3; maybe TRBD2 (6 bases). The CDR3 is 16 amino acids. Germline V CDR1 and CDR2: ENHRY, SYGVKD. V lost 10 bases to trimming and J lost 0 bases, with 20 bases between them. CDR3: CATRTSLAASTDTQYF. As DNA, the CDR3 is TGTGCCACCAGAACCTCCTTAGCGGCTAGCACAGATACGCAGTATTTT.

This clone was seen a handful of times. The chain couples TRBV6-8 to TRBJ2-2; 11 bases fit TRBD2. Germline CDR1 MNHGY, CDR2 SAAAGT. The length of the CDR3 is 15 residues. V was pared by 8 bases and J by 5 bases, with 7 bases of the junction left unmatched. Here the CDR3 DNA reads TGTGCCAGCGCGGTTAGACTAGCGGGGACCGGGGAGCTGTTTTTT. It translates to CASAVRLAGTGELFF.

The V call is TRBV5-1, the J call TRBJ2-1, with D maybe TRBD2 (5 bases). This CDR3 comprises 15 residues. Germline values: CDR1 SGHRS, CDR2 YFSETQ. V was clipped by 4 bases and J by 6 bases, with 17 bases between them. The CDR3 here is CASSPLLIGSNEQFF. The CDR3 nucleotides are TGCGCCAGCAGCCCTCTTCTTATTGGGAGCAATGAGCAGTTCTTC.

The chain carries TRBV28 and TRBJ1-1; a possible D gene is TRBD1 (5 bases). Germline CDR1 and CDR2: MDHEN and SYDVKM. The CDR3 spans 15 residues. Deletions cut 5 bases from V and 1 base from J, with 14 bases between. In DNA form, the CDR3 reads TGTGCCAGCAGTCCTCCGGACATTACGAACACTGAAGCTTTCTTT. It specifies CASSPPDITNTEAFF. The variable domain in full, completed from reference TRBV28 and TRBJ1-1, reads DVKVTQSSRYLVKRTGEKVFLECVQDMDHENMFWYRQDPGLGLRLIYFSYDVKMKEKGDIPEGYSVSREKKERFSLILESASTNQTSMYLCASSPPDITNTEAFFGQGTRLTVV.

The CDR3 loop is CASRERGDAGELFF. In nucleotides, the CDR3 is TGTGCCAGCAGAGAACGGGGGGATGCCGGGGAGCTGTTTTTT. V is TRBV6-8 and J is TRBJ2-2; 7 positions match TRBD2. CDR1 and CDR2 (germline): MNHGY, SAAAGT. The CDR3 runs 14 residues. After removal of 6 bases from V and 6 bases from J, the junction contained 7 bases not matched to a gene.

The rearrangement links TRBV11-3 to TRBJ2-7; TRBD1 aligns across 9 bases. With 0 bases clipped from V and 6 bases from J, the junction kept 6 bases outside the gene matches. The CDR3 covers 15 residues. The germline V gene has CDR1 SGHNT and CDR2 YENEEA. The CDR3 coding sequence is TGTGCCAGCAGCTTAGACGGGACAGGGTCCCCCGAGCAGTACTTC. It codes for CASSLDGTGSPEQYF.

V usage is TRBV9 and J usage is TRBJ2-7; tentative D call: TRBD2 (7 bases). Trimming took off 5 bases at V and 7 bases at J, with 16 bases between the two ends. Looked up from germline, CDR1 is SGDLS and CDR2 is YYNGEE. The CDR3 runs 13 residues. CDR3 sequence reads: CASRSAGAEEQYF. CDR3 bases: TGTGCCAGCAGGTCGGCGGGGGCGGAGGAGCAGTACTTC.

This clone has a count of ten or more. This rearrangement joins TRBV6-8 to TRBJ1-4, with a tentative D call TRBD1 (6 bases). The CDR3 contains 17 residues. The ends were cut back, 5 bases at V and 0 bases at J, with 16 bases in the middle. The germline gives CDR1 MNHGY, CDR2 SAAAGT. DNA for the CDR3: TGTGCCAGCAGTCAACGGACAGCCCGGGCAACTAATGAAAAACTGTTTTTT. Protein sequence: CASSQRTARATNEKLFF.

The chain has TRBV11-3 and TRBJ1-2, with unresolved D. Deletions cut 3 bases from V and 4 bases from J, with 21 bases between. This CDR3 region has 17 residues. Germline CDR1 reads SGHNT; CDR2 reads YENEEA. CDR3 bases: TGTGCCAGCAGCTTGGAAACCGCTTTAGTCCCGGGCTATGGCTACACCTTC. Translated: CASSLETALVPGYGYTF. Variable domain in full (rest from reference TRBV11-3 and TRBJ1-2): EAGVVQSPRYKIIEKKQPVAFWCNPISGHNTLYWYLQNLGQGPELLIRYENEEAVDDSQLPKDRFSAERLKGVDSTLKIQPAELGDSAVYLCASSLETALVPGYGYTFGSGTRLTVV.

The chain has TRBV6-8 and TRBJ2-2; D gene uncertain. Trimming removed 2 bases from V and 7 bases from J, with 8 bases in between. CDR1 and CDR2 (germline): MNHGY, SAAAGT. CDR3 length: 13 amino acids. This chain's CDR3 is CASSYLPLGELFF. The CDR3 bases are TGTGCCAGCAGTTACCTCCCCCTCGGGGAGCTGTTTTTT.

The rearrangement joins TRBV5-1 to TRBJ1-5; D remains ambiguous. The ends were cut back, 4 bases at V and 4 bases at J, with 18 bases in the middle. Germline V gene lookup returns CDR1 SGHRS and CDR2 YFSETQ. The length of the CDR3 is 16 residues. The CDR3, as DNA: TGCGCCAGCAGCCGAGGGCCAAGTTCGGGTAATCAGCCCCAGCATTTT. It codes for CASSRGPSSGNQPQHF.

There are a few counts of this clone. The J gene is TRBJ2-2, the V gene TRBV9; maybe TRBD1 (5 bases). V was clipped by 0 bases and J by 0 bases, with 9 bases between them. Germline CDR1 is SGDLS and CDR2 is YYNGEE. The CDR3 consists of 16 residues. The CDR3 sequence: CASSVDGAPNTGELFF. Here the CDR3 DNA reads TGTGCCAGCAGCGTAGATGGGGCCCCGAACACCGGGGAGCTGTTTTTT.

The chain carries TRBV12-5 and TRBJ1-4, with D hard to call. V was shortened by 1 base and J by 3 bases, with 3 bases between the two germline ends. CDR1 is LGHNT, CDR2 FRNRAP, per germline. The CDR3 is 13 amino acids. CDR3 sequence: CASGLGPNEKLFF. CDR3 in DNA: TGTGCTAGTGGTTTGGGACCTAATGAAAAACTGTTTTTT.

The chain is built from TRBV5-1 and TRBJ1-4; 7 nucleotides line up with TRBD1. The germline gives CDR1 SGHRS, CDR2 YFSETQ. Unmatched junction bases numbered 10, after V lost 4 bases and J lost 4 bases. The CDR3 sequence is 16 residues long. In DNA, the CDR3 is TGCGCCAGCAGCCTGTCTGGACAGGAGCTTAATGAAAAACTGTTTTTT. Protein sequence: CASSLSGQELNEKLFF.

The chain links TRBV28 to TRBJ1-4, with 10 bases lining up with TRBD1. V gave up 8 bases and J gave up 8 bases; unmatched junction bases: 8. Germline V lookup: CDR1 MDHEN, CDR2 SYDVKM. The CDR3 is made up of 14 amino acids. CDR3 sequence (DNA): TGTGCCAGCGAGACAGGGGGCGCGGAGGAAAAACTGTTTTTT. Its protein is CASETGGAEEKLFF.